Detailed here is one T cell receptor beta chain. This sample is drawn from a study of shared clonotypes between healthy human individuals. The CDR3 sequence is 14 residues long. V lost 0 bases to trimming and J lost 3 bases; unmatched junction nucleotides: 1. Germline-derived CDR1 and CDR2 are SGDLS and YYNGEE. Each subset's genomic DNA was split evenly across several immunoSEQ plates. TCRdb's table, derived via immunoSEQ multiplex PCR, lists solely in-frame clones and lacks some. The table shows some 500,000 clones, with 79% occurring only once. Sequencing was carried out using PBMCs. The clonotype was recovered from a woman between 40 and 50 years old in good health. Some clones in this sample may be carry-over from other donors' samples. This chain links TRBV9 with TRBJ1-1; TRBD1 agrees at 8 bases. The DNA for the CDR3 is TGTGCCAGCAGCGTAGGGGGACAGGACACTGAAGCTTTCTTT. Protein sequence: CASSVGGQDTEAFF.